Listed here are 27 T cell receptor beta chains from one sample, sequenced in a study of blood T cell repertoires in COVID-19. The method was immunoSEQ multiplex PCR; TCRdb's version includes in-frame clones alone and lacks a portion of them. This sample has about 69,000 clones, with around 87% found just once. The sample comprised peripheral blood. Receptors originate from a man between 35 and 55 years old with COVID-19, enrolled during active disease.

This chain uses TRBV9 with TRBJ2-1; weak D call: TRBD2 (5 bases). Trimming removed 0 bases at V and 7 bases at J, with 14 bases between. Germline assignment: CDR1 SGDLS and CDR2 YYNGEE. The length of the CDR3 is 15 residues. Here the CDR3 reads CASSVDWTRRNEQFF. The CDR3 region has the DNA TGTGCCAGCAGCGTAGATTGGACTCGGAGGAATGAGCAGTTCTTC.

This chain joins TRBV12-3 or TRBV12-4 and TRBJ1-3; D gene unclear. The CDR3 is 13 residues long. V lost 7 bases and J lost 3, with 10 bases in between. In DNA form, the CDR3 reads TGTGCCAGCATAAAGACATTTGGAAACACCATATATTTT. It specifies CASIKTFGNTIYF.

This chain connects TRBV2 to TRBJ2-2; possibly TRBD1 for D (6 bases). Per the germline V gene, CDR1 is SNHLY and CDR2 is FYNNEI. The germline V and J ends were trimmed by 10 bases and 2 bases, with 14 bases remaining between them. The CDR3 has 14 residues. The CDR3 protein is CATSLQGNTGELFF. CDR3 nucleotide sequence: TGTGCCACCTCGTTACAGGGCAACACCGGGGAGCTGTTTTTT.

This clone came up once. The J gene is TRBJ1-6, the V gene TRBV24-1; 8 bases fit TRBD1. CDR1 and CDR2 (germline): KGHDR, SFDVKD. This CDR3 has 19 amino acids. The junction had 10 bases not matched to a gene; V was cut back by 4 bases and J by 0 bases. The CDR3 DNA reads TGTGCCACCAGTGAGAGGGGGACAGGTCGGAGCTCCTATAATTCACCCCTCCACTTT. This translates into CATSERGTGRSSYNSPLHF.

The V call is TRBV20-1, the J call TRBJ1-5; 9 bases are a match to TRBD1. V was pared by 3 bases and J by 7 bases, with 16 bases of the junction left unmatched. The germline CDR1 and CDR2 sequences are DFQATT and SNEGSKA (reference sequence). CDR3 length: 17 amino acids. The CDR3 sequence is CSASERTGTGWDQPQHF. Written as DNA, the CDR3 is TGCAGTGCTAGTGAAAGAACCGGGACAGGGTGGGACCAGCCCCAGCATTTT.

The chain carries TRBV13 and TRBJ2-7, with D maybe TRBD2 (6 bases). Trimming took 2 bases from V and 1 from J, leaving 12 bases between them. Germline assignment: CDR1 PRHDT and CDR2 FYEKMQ (reference sequence). The CDR3 totals 15 residues. The CDR3, as DNA: TGTGCCAGCAGCTTAATCGGGGGAGCTTCCTACGAGCAGTACTTC. As protein: CASSLIGGASYEQYF. Filled out from reference TRBV13 and TRBJ2-7, the complete variable domain reads AAGVIQSPRHLIKEKRETATLKCYPIPRHDTVYWYQQGPGQDPQFLISFYEKMQSDKGSIPDRFSAQQFSDYHSELNMSSLELGDSALYFCASSLIGGASYEQYFGPGTRLTVT.

This chain connects TRBV3-1 (or the pseudogene TRBV3-2) to TRBJ1-6, with 10 bases that match TRBD1. The CDR3 has 15 residues. Germline V gives CDR1 LGHDT, CDR2 YNNKEL (reference sequence). V trimming: 4 bases; J trimming: 6 bases; junction bases outside the gene matches: 3. The CDR3 bases are TGTGCCAGCAGCCTAGGGACAGGGGCTAATTCACCCCTCCACTTT. Its translation: CASSLGTGANSPLHF.

The chain couples TRBV19 to TRBJ1-5; D remains ambiguous. V lost 3 bases and J lost 0, with 6 bases in between. Germline-derived CDR1 and CDR2 are LNHDA and SQIVND (reference sequence). The CDR3 consists of 14 residues. The CDR3 protein is CASSIFRSNQPQHF. DNA for the CDR3: TGTGCCAGTAGTATCTTTCGTAGCAATCAGCCCCAGCATTTT.

V and J are TRBV29-1 and TRBJ2-3, with D perhaps TRBD1 (7 bases). Germline lookup yields CDR1 SQVTM and CDR2 ANQGSEA. The CDR3 covers 15 residues. The V end lost 6 bases, the J end lost 0 bases, and 16 bases lay between the germline ends. Written as DNA, the CDR3 is TGCAGCGTCGGGGGACAGCACTCTAGCACAGATACGCAGTATTTT. Its protein product is CSVGGQHSSTDTQYF.

The chain uses TRBV9 and TRBJ2-5; TRBD1 agrees at 9 bases. The CDR3 covers 14 residues. Looked up from germline, CDR1 is SGDLS and CDR2 is YYNGEE. Losses at the gene ends were 3 bases for V and 5 bases for J; bases not matched to a gene: 5. The CDR3 loop reads CASSAADRGETQYF. DNA for the CDR3: TGTGCCAGCAGCGCAGCGGACAGGGGTGAGACCCAGTACTTC.

The chain carries TRBV6-5 and TRBJ1-6, with 9 nucleotides matching TRBD1. The germline gives CDR1 MNHEY, CDR2 SVGAGI. This CDR3 has 14 amino acids. V lost 5 bases and J lost 13; bases outside the gene matches: 9. CDR3 sequence (DNA): TGTGCCAGCAGTCTATCCGGGACAGGGATCCCCCTCCACTTT. It yields the protein CASSLSGTGIPLHF.

The chain links TRBV19 to TRBJ2-3; D remains ambiguous. V was trimmed by 3 bases and J by 0 bases, leaving 4 bases between them. The CDR3 has 13 amino acids. Germline CDR1 is LNHDA and CDR2 is SQIVND (reference sequence). This chain's CDR3 is CASSMTSTDTQYF. In nucleotides, the CDR3 is TGTGCCAGTAGTATGACTAGCACAGATACGCAGTATTTT.

To note about this clone: The identical CDR3 is also encoded by other nucleotide sequences in the sample. This chain uses TRBV6-1 with TRBJ2-1; D call uncertain. Germline loops: CDR1 MNHNS, CDR2 SASEGT. V lost 3 bases and J lost 0, with 12 bases in between. The CDR3 sequence is 16 residues long. CDR3 sequence: CASSDLGQSSYNEQFF. DNA for the CDR3: TGTGCCAGCAGTGACCTTGGGCAGAGCTCCTACAATGAGCAGTTCTTC.

The gene calls are TRBV7-8 and TRBJ2-1; 7 nucleotides match TRBD1. Losses at the gene ends were 0 bases for V and 4 bases for J; bases not matched to a gene: 3. The germline V gene has CDR1 SGHVS and CDR2 FQNEAQ. This CDR3 has 15 residues. This chain's CDR3 is CASSLAAGGYNEQFF. The CDR3 bases are TGTGCCAGCAGCTTAGCAGCAGGGGGATACAATGAGCAGTTCTTC.

This chain links TRBV12-3 or TRBV12-4 with TRBJ1-2, with 7 bases identical to TRBD1. V lost 6 bases to trimming and J lost 7 bases; unmatched junction nucleotides: 8. The CDR3 sequence is 13 residues long. As DNA, the CDR3 is TGTGCCAGCAGACTTAGGGGGCGAGGTGGCTACACCTTC. This codes for CASRLRGRGGYTF.

The chain employs TRBV28 and TRBJ1-2, with 9 positions matching TRBD1. The CDR3 is 13 amino acids. V lost 3 bases to trimming and J lost 7 bases; unmatched junction nucleotides: 3. Per the germline V gene, CDR1 is MDHEN and CDR2 is SYDVKM. The DNA for the CDR3 is TGTGCCAGCAGTTTGGACAGGGGCTCTGGCTACACCTTC. Amino acids: CASSLDRGSGYTF.

The rearrangement uses TRBV5-4 and TRBJ2-5, with 12 nucleotides matching TRBD2. The junction had 7 bases not matched to a gene; V was cut back by 5 bases and J by 5 bases. The CDR3 is 15 residues long. Germline-derived CDR1 and CDR2 are SGHNT and YYREEE (reference sequence). The CDR3, as DNA: TGTGCCAGCAGATCCCTAGCGGGGGGGCGGGAGACCCAGTACTTC. This gives the protein CASRSLAGGRETQYF.

This chain joins TRBV30 and TRBJ1-4; maybe TRBD1 (5 bases). This CDR3 is 12 amino acids long. Between the trimmed V and J ends, which lost 7 bases and 3 bases, there was a span of 9 bases. From germline, CDR1 is GTSNPN and CDR2 SVGIG (reference sequence). The CDR3, as DNA: TGTGCCTTAGGGGCGGCTAATGAAAAACTGTTTTTT. The encoded protein is CALGAANEKLFF.

The V gene is TRBV7-3, the J gene TRBJ1-1; 7 bases fit TRBD1. The CDR3 is made up of 13 amino acids. Trimming removed 1 base from V and 4 bases from J; junction bases left unmatched: 0. Germline lookup yields CDR1 SGHTA and CDR2 FQGTGA. This CDR3 is CASSLRDSTEAFF. The CDR3 DNA reads TGTGCCAGCAGCTTAAGGGACAGCACTGAAGCTTTCTTT.

The chain joins TRBV6-1 to TRBJ2-1; 9 bases are shared with TRBD1. V gave up 1 base and J gave up 8 bases; unmatched junction bases: 6. Germline V gives CDR1 MNHNS, CDR2 SASEGT. The CDR3 runs to 15 residues. The CDR3 sequence: CASSEEQGARHEQFF. CDR3 in DNA: TGTGCCAGCAGTGAAGAACAGGGGGCGCGGCATGAGCAGTTCTTC.

The genes are TRBV30 and TRBJ1-2; TRBD1 matches at 9 bases. This CDR3 is built from 14 residues. Trimming cost V 4 bases and J 2 bases; bases outside gene matches: 5. The germline gives CDR1 GTSNPN, CDR2 SVGIG (reference sequence). CDR3 sequence: CAWTRTGDNYGYTF. The DNA for the CDR3 is TGTGCCTGGACCCGGACAGGGGACAACTATGGCTACACCTTC.

The rearrangement links TRBV7-9 to TRBJ1-2; TRBD1 matches 8 bases. The V gene's germline CDR1 is SEHNR and CDR2 FQNEAQ (reference sequence). The trim removed 2 bases at V and 5 bases at J, leaving 4 bases unmatched. The CDR3 is 14 residues long. CDR3 sequence: CASSLQGAFYGYTF. Here the CDR3 DNA reads TGTGCCAGCAGCTTACAGGGGGCTTTTTATGGCTACACCTTC.

V usage is TRBV6-8 and J usage is TRBJ1-5; D unclear. In germline, CDR1 is MNHGY, CDR2 SAAAGT. The germline V and J ends were trimmed by 7 bases and 5 bases, with 27 bases remaining between them. The CDR3 runs to 18 residues. CDR3: CASTPLPKEANGDQPQHF. The CDR3 nucleotides read TGTGCCAGCACCCCACTGCCGAAAGAGGCGAACGGGGATCAGCCCCAGCATTTT.

The table lists this clone with a count of one. The chain employs TRBV2 and TRBJ1-1, with TRBD1 matching 9 bases. Germline trimming cut 6 bases from V and 10 bases from J; bases unmatched to any gene: 3. The germline CDR1 and CDR2 sequences are SNHLY and FYNNEI. This CDR3 has 11 amino acids. The CDR3 here is CASRGQGRAFF. CDR3 DNA sequence: TGTGCCAGCAGGGGACAGGGAAGAGCTTTCTTT.

The rearrangement joins TRBV11-2 to TRBJ1-2; 7 bases map to TRBD1. This CDR3 has 15 amino acids. Per germline, CDR1 SGHAT and CDR2 FQNNGV. The trim removed 5 bases at V and 4 bases at J, leaving 10 bases unmatched. This CDR3 is CASSPSTGLAYGYTF. DNA of the CDR3: TGTGCCAGCAGCCCTTCGACAGGGTTGGCCTATGGCTACACCTTC.

The rearrangement uses TRBV5-1 and TRBJ2-7; a possible D gene is TRBD2 (5 bases). Germline V lookup: CDR1 SGHRS, CDR2 YFSETQ. The CDR3 consists of 14 residues. V gave up 2 bases and J gave up 0 bases, with 9 bases separating them. The CDR3 DNA follows: TGCGCCAGCAGCTTCAAAGGGAGCTCCTACGAGCAGTACTTC. Its translation is CASSFKGSSYEQYF. Combining the CDR3 with reference TRBV5-1 and TRBJ2-7 gives the whole variable domain KAGVTQTPRYLIKTRGQQVTLSCSPISGHRSVSWYQQTPGQGLQFLFEYFSETQRNKGNFPGRFSGRQFSNSRSEMNVSTLELGDSALYLCASSFKGSSYEQYFGPGTRLTVT.

This clone was picked up one time. This chain uses TRBV9 with TRBJ2-7; TRBD2 matches at 15 bases. The CDR3 spans 17 residues. In germline, CDR1 is SGDLS, CDR2 YYNGEE. Trimming cost V 4 bases and J 7 bases; bases outside gene matches: 12. CDR3 in amino acids: CASSPRRTSGGVGEQYF. CDR3 in DNA: TGTGCCAGCAGCCCCCGTCGGACTAGCGGGGGGGTGGGGGAGCAGTACTTC. The complete variable domain, with remaining parts taken from reference TRBV9 and TRBJ2-7, reads DSGVTQTPKHLITATGQRVTLRCSPRSGDLSVYWYQQSLDQGLQFLIQYYNGEERAKGNILERFSAQQFPDLHSELNLSSLELGDSALYFCASSPRRTSGGVGEQYFGPGTRLTVT.